The rows below give T cell receptor beta chains drawn from one sample of a study of shared clonotypes between healthy human individuals. Generated by immunoSEQ multiplex PCR, the TCRdb table keeps only in-frame clones and is missing some. The top ten clones hold more than 1.5% of a sample with around 2.1 million clones, about 93% of them seen once. The sample consisted of naive CD8+ T cells from PBMCs. These receptors all come from a man aged 18 to 29 in good health. Some clones in this sample may be carry-over from other donors' samples. Each CDR3 is given without its conserved first and last residue.

>TRBJ2-7|TRBV6-5
ASSPHRGTAEQY
>TRBJ1-1|TRBV5-1
ASSLAENTEAF
>TRBJ1-1|TRBV6-1
AGGKGRWGTEAF
>TRBJ2-3|TRBV2
ASRQGTSGISDTQY
>TRBJ1-4|TRBV28
ASSLHGQGAFEKLF
>TRBJ2-3|TRBV19
ASRSSTDTQY
>TRBJ2-2|TRBV9
ASSPRWDTNTGELF
>TRBJ2-2|TRBV9
ASSLTKGVGGTGELF
>TRBJ1-1|TRBV5-8
ASSPTLDRPEAF
>TRBJ2-7|TRBV28
ASSSGTGTYEQY
>TRBJ2-4|TRBV25-1
ASSLSQGSKNIQY
>TRBJ2-7|TRBV9
ASALASSSYEQY
>TRBJ2-7|TRBV6-5
ASSYSDREYEQY
>TRBJ2-2|TRBV2
ASFGGEITGELF
>TRBJ2-3|TRBV6-1
ASSEAHGREGTDTQY
>TRBJ2-5|TRBV28
ASSLHSRGEETQY
>TRBJ1-2|TRBV7-9
ASSWGQGGYT
>TRBJ1-1|TRBV30
AWSVLQGGTEAF
>TRBJ2-3|TRBV6-5
ASSQGLDTQY
>TRBJ1-5|TRBV7-9
ASSLGGNVQPQH
>TRBJ2-3|TRBV27
ASSWGQGFTDTQY
>TRBJ2-3|TRBV15
ATSRLGNADTQY
>TRBJ2-3|TRBV15
ATSRDDRVGDTQY
>TRBJ2-3|TRBV9
ASTHSAHSTDTQY
>TRBJ2-5|TRBV28
ASSLRGIETQY
>TRBJ1-2|TRBV11-2
ASSTPGFYGYT
>TRBJ1-5|TRBV10-3
AIRDIADQPQH
>TRBJ1-2|TRBV7-6
ASSSGREGGYGYT
>TRBJ2-5|TRBV18
ASSPGGRLLQTQY
>TRBJ2-5|TRBV5-6
ASSSHPGTEETQY
>TRBJ2-7|TRBV7-8
ASSLGESYEQY
>TRBJ2-7|TRBV27
ASSSLADYEQY
>TRBJ2-3|TRBV27
ASSFGPGAGADTQY
>TRBJ2-2|TRBV4-3
ASSQVLGGLAGSGELF
>TRBJ1-6|TRBV6-1
ASSELLGSYNSPLH
>TRBJ1-1|TRBV5-5
ASSLAQNTEAF
>TRBJ2-7|TRBV7-9
ASSPLPGGQHSYEQY
>TRBJ2-7|TRBV7-9
ASSLVGSNYEQY
>TRBJ2-4|TRBV4-3
ASSQQTGGISENIQY
>TRBJ1-2|TRBV19
ASSIGRGQALYGYT
>TRBJ1-1|TRBV7-9
ASSLTLGAGSWAF
>TRBJ1-4|TRBV2
ASSEGQTNNEKLF
>TRBJ2-7|TRBV5-8
ASSLWTGMNYEQY